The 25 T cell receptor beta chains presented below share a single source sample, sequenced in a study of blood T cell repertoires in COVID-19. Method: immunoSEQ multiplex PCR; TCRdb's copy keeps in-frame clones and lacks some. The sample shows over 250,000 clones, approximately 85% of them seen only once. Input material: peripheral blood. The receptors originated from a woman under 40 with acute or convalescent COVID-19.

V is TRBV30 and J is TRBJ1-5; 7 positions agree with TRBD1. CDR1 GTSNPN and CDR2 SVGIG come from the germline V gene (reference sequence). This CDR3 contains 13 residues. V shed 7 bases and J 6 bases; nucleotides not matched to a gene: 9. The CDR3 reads CASSTGWVQPQHF. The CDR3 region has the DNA TGTGCCTCTTCGACAGGGTGGGTTCAGCCCCAGCATTTT.

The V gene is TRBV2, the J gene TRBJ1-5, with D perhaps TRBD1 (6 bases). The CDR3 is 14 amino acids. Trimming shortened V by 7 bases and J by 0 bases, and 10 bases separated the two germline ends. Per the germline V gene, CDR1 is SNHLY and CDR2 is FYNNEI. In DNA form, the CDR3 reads TGTGCCAGCACGGACAGAAGTAGCAATCAGCCCCAGCATTTT. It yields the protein CASTDRSSNQPQHF.

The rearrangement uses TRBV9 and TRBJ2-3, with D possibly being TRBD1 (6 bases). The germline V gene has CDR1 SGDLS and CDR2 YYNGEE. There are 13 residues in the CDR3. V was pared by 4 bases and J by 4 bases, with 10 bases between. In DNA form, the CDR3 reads TGTGCCAGCAGCCCAGGGGTCCCAGATACGCAGTATTTT. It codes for CASSPGVPDTQYF.

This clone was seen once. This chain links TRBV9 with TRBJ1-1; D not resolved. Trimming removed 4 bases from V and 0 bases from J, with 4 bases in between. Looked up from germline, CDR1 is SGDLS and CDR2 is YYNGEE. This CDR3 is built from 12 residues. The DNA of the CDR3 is TGTGCCAGCAGCCTCCTGAACACTGAAGCTTTCTTT. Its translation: CASSLLNTEAFF.

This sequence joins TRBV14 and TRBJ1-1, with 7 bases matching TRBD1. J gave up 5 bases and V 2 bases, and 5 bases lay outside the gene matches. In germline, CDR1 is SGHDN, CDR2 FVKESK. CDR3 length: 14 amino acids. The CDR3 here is CASSQPGGITEAFF. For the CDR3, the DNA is TGTGCCAGCAGCCAACCAGGGGGAATTACTGAAGCTTTCTTT.

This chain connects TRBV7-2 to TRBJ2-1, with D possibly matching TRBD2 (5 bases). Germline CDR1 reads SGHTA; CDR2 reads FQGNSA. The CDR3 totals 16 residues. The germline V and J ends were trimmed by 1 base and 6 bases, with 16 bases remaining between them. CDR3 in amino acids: CASSLEPAARLNEQFF. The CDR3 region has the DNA TGTGCCAGCAGCTTAGAGCCAGCGGCACGCCTCAATGAGCAGTTCTTC.

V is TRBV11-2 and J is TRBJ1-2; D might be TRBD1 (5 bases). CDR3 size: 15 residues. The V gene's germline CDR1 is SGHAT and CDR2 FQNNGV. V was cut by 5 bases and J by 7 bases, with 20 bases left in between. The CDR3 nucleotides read TGTGCCAGCAGCCAGGGCCCCCGGACAAGGAGTGGCTACACCTTC. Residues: CASSQGPRTRSGYTF.

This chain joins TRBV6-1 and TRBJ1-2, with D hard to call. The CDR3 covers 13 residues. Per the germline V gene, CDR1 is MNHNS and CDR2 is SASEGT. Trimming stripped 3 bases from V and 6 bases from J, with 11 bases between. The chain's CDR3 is CASSDFRGDGYTF. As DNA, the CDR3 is TGTGCCAGCAGTGATTTCCGGGGAGATGGCTACACCTTC.

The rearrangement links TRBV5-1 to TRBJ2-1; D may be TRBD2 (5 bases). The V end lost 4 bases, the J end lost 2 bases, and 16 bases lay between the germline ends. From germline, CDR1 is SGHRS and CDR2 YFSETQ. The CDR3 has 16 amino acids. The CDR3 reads CASSLNEGGAYNEQFF. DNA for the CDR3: TGCGCCAGCAGCCTGAATGAGGGTGGGGCCTACAATGAGCAGTTCTTC. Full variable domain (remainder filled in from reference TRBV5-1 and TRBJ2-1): KAGVTQTPRYLIKTRGQQVTLSCSPISGHRSVSWYQQTPGQGLQFLFEYFSETQRNKGNFPGRFSGRQFSNSRSEMNVSTLELGDSALYLCASSLNEGGAYNEQFFGPGTRLTVL.

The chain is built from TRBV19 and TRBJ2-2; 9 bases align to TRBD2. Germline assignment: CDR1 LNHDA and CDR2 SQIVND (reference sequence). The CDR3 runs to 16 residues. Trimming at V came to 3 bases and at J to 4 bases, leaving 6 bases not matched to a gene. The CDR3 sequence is CASSIAGGRATGELFF. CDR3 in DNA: TGTGCCAGTAGTATTGCTGGCGGGAGGGCCACCGGGGAGCTGTTTTTT. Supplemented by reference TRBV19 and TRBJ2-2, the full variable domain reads DGGITQSPKYLFRKEGQNVTLSCEQNLNHDAMYWYRQDPGQGLRLIYYSQIVNDFQKGDIAEGYSVSREKKESFPLTVTSAQKNPTAFYLCASSIAGGRATGELFFGEGSRLTVL.

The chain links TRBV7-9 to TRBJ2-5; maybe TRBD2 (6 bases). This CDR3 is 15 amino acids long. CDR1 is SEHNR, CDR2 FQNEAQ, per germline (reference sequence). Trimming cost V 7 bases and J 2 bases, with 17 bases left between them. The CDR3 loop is CASTDGWGEQETQYF. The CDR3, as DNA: TGTGCCAGCACCGATGGATGGGGGGAACAAGAGACCCAGTACTTC.

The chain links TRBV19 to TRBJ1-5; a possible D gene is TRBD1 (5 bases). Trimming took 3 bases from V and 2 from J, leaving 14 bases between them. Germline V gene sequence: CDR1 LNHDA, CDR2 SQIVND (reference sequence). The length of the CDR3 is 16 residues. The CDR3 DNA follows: TGTGCCAGTAGTATTTACATAGGACAAGGCAATCAGCCCCAGCATTTT. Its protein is CASSIYIGQGNQPQHF. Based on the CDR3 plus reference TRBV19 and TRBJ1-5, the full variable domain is DGGITQSPKYLFRKEGQNVTLSCEQNLNHDAMYWYRQDPGQGLRLIYYSQIVNDFQKGDIAEGYSVSREKKESFPLTVTSAQKNPTAFYLCASSIYIGQGNQPQHFGDGTRLSIL.

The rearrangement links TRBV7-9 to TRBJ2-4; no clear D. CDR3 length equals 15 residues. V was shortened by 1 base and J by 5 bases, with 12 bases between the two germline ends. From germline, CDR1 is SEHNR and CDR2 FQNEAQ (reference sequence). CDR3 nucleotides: TGTGCCAGCAGCTTAGGGGCCTCTTTCCAAAACATTCAGTACTTC. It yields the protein CASSLGASFQNIQYF.

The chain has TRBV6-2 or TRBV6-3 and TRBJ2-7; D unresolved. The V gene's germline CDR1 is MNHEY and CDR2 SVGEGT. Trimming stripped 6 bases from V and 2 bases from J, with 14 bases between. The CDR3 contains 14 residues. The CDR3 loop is CASSPRDTTYEQYF. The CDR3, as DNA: TGTGCCAGCAGCCCGCGAGACACAACCTACGAGCAGTACTTC.

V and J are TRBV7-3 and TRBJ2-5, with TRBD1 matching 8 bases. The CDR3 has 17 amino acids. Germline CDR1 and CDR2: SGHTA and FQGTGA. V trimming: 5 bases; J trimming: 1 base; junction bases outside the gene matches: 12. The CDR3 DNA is TGTGCCAGCAGCACGGGGACAGGCAATCCCCTCCAAGAGACCCAGTACTTC. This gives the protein CASSTGTGNPLQETQYF.

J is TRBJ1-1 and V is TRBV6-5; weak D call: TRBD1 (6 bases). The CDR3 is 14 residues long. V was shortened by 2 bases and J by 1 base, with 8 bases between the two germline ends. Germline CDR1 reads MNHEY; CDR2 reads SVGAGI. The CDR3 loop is CASSYGGANTEAFF. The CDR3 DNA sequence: TGTGCCAGCAGTTACGGGGGGGCGAACACTGAAGCTTTCTTT.

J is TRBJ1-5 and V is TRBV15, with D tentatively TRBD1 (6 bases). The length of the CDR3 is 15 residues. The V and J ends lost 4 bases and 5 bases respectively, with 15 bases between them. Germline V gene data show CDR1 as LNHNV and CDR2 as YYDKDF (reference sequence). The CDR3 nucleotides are TGTGCCACCAGCAACCCCCGGAACAGGGATCAGCCCCAGCATTTT. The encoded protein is CATSNPRNRDQPQHF.

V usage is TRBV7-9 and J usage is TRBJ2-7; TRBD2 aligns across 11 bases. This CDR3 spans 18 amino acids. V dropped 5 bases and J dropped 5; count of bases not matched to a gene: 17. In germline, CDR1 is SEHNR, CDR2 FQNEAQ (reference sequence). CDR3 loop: CASSRRGRLGLAGNEQYF. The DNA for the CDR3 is TGTGCCAGCAGCCGTAGGGGTAGACTAGGACTAGCGGGCAACGAGCAGTACTTC.

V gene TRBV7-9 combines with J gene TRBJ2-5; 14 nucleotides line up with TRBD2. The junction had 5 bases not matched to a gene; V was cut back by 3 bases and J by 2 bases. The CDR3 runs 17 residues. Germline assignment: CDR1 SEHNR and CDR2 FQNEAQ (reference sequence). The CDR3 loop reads CASSFLTSGRAQETQYF. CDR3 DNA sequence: TGTGCCAGCAGCTTCTTGACTAGCGGGAGGGCACAAGAGACCCAGTACTTC.

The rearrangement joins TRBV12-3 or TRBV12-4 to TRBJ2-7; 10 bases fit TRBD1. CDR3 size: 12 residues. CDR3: CAAGTGVYEQYF. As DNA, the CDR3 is TGTGCAGCCGGGACAGGGGTCTACGAGCAGTACTTC.

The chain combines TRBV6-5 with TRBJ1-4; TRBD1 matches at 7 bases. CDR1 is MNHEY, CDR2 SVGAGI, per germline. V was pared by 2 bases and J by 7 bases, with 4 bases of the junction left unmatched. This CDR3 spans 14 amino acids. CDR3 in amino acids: CASSYTRTGEKLFF. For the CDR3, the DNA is TGTGCCAGCAGTTACACAAGGACAGGTGAAAAACTGTTTTTT.

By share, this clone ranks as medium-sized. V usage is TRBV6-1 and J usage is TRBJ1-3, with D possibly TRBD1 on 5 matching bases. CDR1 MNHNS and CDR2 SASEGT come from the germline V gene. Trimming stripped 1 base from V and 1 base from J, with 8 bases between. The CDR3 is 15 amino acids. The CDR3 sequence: CASSEEEGSGNTIYF. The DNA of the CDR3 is TGTGCCAGCAGTGAAGAGGAGGGGTCTGGAAACACCATATATTTT.

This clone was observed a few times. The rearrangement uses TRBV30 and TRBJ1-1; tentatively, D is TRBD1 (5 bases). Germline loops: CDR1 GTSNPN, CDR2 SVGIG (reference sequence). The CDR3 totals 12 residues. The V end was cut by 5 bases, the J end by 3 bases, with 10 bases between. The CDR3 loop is CAWGAFYTEAFF. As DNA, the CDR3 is TGTGCCTGGGGGGCCTTTTACACTGAAGCTTTCTTT.

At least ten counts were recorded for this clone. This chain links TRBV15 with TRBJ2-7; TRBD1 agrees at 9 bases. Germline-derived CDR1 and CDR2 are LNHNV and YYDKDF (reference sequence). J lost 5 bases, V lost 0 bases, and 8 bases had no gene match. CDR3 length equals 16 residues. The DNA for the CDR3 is TGTGCCACCAGCAGAGATCAGGGACAGGGTTTCGACGAGCAGTACTTC. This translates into CATSRDQGQGFDEQYF. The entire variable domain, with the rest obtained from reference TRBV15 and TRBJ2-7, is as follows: DAMVIQNPRYQVTQFGKPVTLSCSQTLNHNVMYWYQQKSSQAPKLLFHYYDKDFNNEADTPDNFQSRRPNTSFCFLDIRSPGLGDTAMYLCATSRDQGQGFDEQYFGPGTRLTVT.

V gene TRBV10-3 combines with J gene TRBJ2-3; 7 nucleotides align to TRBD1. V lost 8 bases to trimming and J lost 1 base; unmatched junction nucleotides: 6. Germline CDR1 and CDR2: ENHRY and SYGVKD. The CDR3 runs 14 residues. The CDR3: CAIQGGYGTDTQYF. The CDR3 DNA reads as TGTGCCATCCAAGGGGGCTACGGCACAGATACGCAGTATTTT.